Listed below are T cell receptor beta chains from one sample, sequenced in a study of molecular identifiers for immune sequencing clone quantification. TCRdb redid the calling of the PCR reads with MiXCR, one entry per CDR3 protein. The table lists more than 35,000 distinct CDR3 sequences, about a fifth of them singletons, with approximately 1.2% in the top ten. The sample consisted of naive CD8+ T cells from blood, with Jurkat cell RNA spiked in. These receptors were taken from a human donor in good health. Some libraries in this study had Jurkat cell RNA spiked in. Each CDR3 is given with its conserved first and last residue. A D gene is named only where the DNA matches it firmly. Size is stated for part of the rows, as once, few or many counts, or as a class when the clone is expanded.

d_call: TRBD2; j_call: TRBJ2-1; v_call: TRBV23-1; clone_size: many; cdr3_length: 16; cdr3_nt: TGCGCCAGCAGCCACGAGAAAGCGGGACTCGACAATGAGCAGTTCTTC; cdr3_aa: CASSHEKAGLDNEQFF
d_call: -; j_call: TRBJ2-5; v_call: TRBV12-3/TRBV12-4; clone_size: many; cdr3_length: 12; cdr3_nt: TGTGCCAGCAGGCAGGGTGGAGAGACCCAGTACTTC; cdr3_aa: CASRQGGETQYF
d_call: -; j_call: TRBJ2-1; v_call: TRBV11-2; clone_size: many; cdr3_length: 12; cdr3_nt: TGTGCCAGCAGCGACGACAGAAATGAGCAGTTCTTC; cdr3_aa: CASSDDRNEQFF
d_call: -; j_call: TRBJ2-1; v_call: TRBV9; clone_size: few; cdr3_length: 18; cdr3_nt: TGTGCCAGCAGCGTAGGATTCGGGGCGGCGAGCTCCTACAATGAGCAGTTCTTC; cdr3_aa: CASSVGFGAASSYNEQFF
d_call: TRBD1; j_call: TRBJ2-7; v_call: TRBV5-5; clone_size: many; cdr3_length: 14; cdr3_nt: TGTGCCAGCAGCTTGGGACAGGGTCTCTACGAGCAGTACTTC; cdr3_aa: CASSLGQGLYEQYF
d_call: TRBD2; j_call: TRBJ2-5; v_call: TRBV28; clone_size: -; cdr3_length: 16; cdr3_nt: TGTGCCAGCAGTTTCGTGGGACTAGCGGGACAAGAGACCCAGTACTTC; cdr3_aa: CASSFVGLAGQETQYF
d_call: -; j_call: TRBJ2-3; v_call: TRBV5-3; clone_size: -; cdr3_length: 17; cdr3_nt: TGTGCCAGCAGCTTGCGGGGGGAGGGGGCTCGCACAGATACGCAGTATTTT; cdr3_aa: CASSLRGEGARTDTQYF
d_call: TRBD2; j_call: TRBJ2-4; v_call: TRBV6-6; clone_size: medium-sized; cdr3_length: 19; cdr3_nt: TGTGCCAGCAGTTACTCGACTAGCGGGGGGCCTATAGCCAAAAACATTCAGTACTTC; cdr3_aa: CASSYSTSGGPIAKNIQYF
d_call: -; j_call: TRBJ2-7; v_call: TRBV7-9; clone_size: many; cdr3_length: 14; cdr3_nt: TGTGCCAGCAGCTCGGACGTTTCGGCGCTCGAGCAGTACTTC; cdr3_aa: CASSSDVSALEQYF
d_call: TRBD2; j_call: TRBJ2-3; v_call: TRBV5-8; clone_size: many; cdr3_length: 17; cdr3_nt: TGTGCCAGCAGTACCGGGACTAGATCTTCTAGCACAGATACGCAGTATTTT; cdr3_aa: CASSTGTRSSSTDTQYF
d_call: -; j_call: TRBJ2-7; v_call: TRBV4-1; clone_size: few; cdr3_length: 10; cdr3_nt: TGCGCCAGCCCAGGCAGCGAGCAGTACTTC; cdr3_aa: CASPGSEQYF
d_call: TRBD2; j_call: TRBJ2-1; v_call: TRBV30; clone_size: -; cdr3_length: 13; cdr3_nt: TGTGCCTGGAGTACTAGCGGGAGTTATGAGCAGTTCTTC; cdr3_aa: CAWSTSGSYEQFF
d_call: -; j_call: TRBJ2-7; v_call: TRBV11-2; clone_size: many; cdr3_length: 13; cdr3_nt: TGTGCCAGCAGCTTGCACCCGAGCGGAGAGCAGTACTTC; cdr3_aa: CASSLHPSGEQYF
d_call: -; j_call: TRBJ2-7; v_call: TRBV7-9; clone_size: many; cdr3_length: 12; cdr3_nt: TGTGCCAGCAGGTCAGGGTCTGAAGAGCAGTACTTC; cdr3_aa: CASRSGSEEQYF
d_call: -; j_call: TRBJ2-3; v_call: TRBV5-1; clone_size: many; cdr3_length: 15; cdr3_nt: TGCGCCAGCAGCTTGCGGGACACAAACACAGATACGCAGTATTTT; cdr3_aa: CASSLRDTNTDTQYF
d_call: -; j_call: TRBJ2-1; v_call: TRBV6-5; clone_size: -; cdr3_length: 15; cdr3_nt: TGTGCCAGCAGTTACTCGTATCCTAGTCAGGATGAGCAGTTCTTC; cdr3_aa: CASSYSYPSQDEQFF
d_call: -; j_call: TRBJ1-1; v_call: TRBV6-2/TRBV6-3; clone_size: many; cdr3_length: 12; cdr3_nt: TGTGCCAGCAGGCAAGGGACGGGAGAAGCTTTCTTT; cdr3_aa: CASRQGTGEAFF
d_call: TRBD1; j_call: TRBJ2-7; v_call: TRBV6-2/TRBV6-3; clone_size: few; cdr3_length: 15; cdr3_nt: TGTGCCAGCAGTTACCGGACAGGTCCCATTTACGAGCAGTACTTC; cdr3_aa: CASSYRTGPIYEQYF
d_call: TRBD1; j_call: TRBJ2-2; v_call: TRBV6-5; clone_size: many; cdr3_length: 16; cdr3_nt: TGTGCCAGCAGTTTCCGGGACAGGGGAAGTGCCGGGGAGCTGTTTTTT; cdr3_aa: CASSFRDRGSAGELFF
d_call: -; j_call: TRBJ1-1; v_call: TRBV9; clone_size: once; cdr3_length: 14; cdr3_nt: TGTGCCAGCAGCGGGCGGGGACGGAACGCTGAAGCTTTCTTT; cdr3_aa: CASSGRGRNAEAFF
d_call: -; j_call: TRBJ1-1; v_call: TRBV5-5; clone_size: many; cdr3_length: 13; cdr3_nt: TGTGCCAGCAGCTTTGGACCGGCGGCTGAAGCTTTCTTT; cdr3_aa: CASSFGPAAEAFF
d_call: TRBD1; j_call: TRBJ1-6; v_call: TRBV20-1; clone_size: few; cdr3_length: 18; cdr3_nt: TGCAGTGCTAGAGACCGGACAGGGGCAAGCTCCTATAATTCACCCCTCCACTTT; cdr3_aa: CSARDRTGASSYNSPLHF
d_call: -; j_call: TRBJ2-1; v_call: TRBV6-1; clone_size: many; cdr3_length: 14; cdr3_nt: TGTGCCAGCAGTGAATGGCTCGTGGCGGAAGAGCAGTTCTTC; cdr3_aa: CASSEWLVAEEQFF
d_call: -; j_call: TRBJ2-7; v_call: TRBV28; clone_size: many; cdr3_length: 14; cdr3_nt: TGTGCCAGCAGCCCCGAAAGGGCGCGGTACGAGCAGTACTTC; cdr3_aa: CASSPERARYEQYF
d_call: -; j_call: TRBJ1-1; v_call: TRBV29-1; clone_size: many; cdr3_length: 10; cdr3_nt: TGCAGCGGACTGGGTACTGAAGCTTTCTTT; cdr3_aa: CSGLGTEAFF
d_call: -; j_call: TRBJ2-3; v_call: TRBV27; clone_size: many; cdr3_length: 14; cdr3_nt: TGTGCCAGCAGTTTATCACCTCGCACAGATACGCAGTATTTT; cdr3_aa: CASSLSPRTDTQYF
d_call: -; j_call: TRBJ2-7; v_call: TRBV5-6; clone_size: -; cdr3_length: 16; cdr3_nt: TGTGCCAGCAGCCTCTCGGGCAAAATCTACTCCTACGAGCAGTACTTC; cdr3_aa: CASSLSGKIYSYEQYF
d_call: -; j_call: TRBJ2-1; v_call: TRBV4-3; clone_size: many; cdr3_length: 15; cdr3_nt: TGCGCCAGCAGCCGAGAGTCCGGGCCCTACAATGAGCAGTTCTTC; cdr3_aa: CASSRESGPYNEQFF
d_call: -; j_call: TRBJ1-6; v_call: TRBV7-2; clone_size: few; cdr3_length: 14; cdr3_nt: TGTGCCAGCAGCCAGAATACAGGGCTCTCACCCCTCCACTTT; cdr3_aa: CASSQNTGLSPLHF
d_call: -; j_call: TRBJ2-2; v_call: TRBV29-1; clone_size: many; cdr3_length: 14; cdr3_nt: TGCAGCGTTCTGACAGGTTCGAACACCGGGGAGCTGTTTTTT; cdr3_aa: CSVLTGSNTGELFF
d_call: TRBD2; j_call: TRBJ2-5; v_call: TRBV29-1; clone_size: many; cdr3_length: 15; cdr3_nt: TGCAGCGTGCAACCCCACGGGACGGGGGGTGAGACCCAGTACTTC; cdr3_aa: CSVQPHGTGGETQYF